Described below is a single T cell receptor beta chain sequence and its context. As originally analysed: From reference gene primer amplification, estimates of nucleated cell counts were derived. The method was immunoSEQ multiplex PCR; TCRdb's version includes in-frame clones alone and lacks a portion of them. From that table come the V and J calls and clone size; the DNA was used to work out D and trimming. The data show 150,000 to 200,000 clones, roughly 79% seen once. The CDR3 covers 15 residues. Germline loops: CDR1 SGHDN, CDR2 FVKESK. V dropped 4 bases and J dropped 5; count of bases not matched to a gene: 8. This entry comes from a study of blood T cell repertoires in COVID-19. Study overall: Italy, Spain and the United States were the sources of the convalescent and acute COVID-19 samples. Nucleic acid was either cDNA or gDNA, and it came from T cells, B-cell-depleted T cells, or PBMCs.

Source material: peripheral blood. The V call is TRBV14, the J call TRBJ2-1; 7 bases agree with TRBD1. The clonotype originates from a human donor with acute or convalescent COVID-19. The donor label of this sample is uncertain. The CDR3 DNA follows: TGTGCCAGCAGCCTACCCGGGACAGTCCACAATGAGCAGTTCTTC. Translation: CASSLPGTVHNEQFF.